This entry features one T cell receptor (beta chain) sequence. This specimen belongs to a study of blood T cell repertoires in COVID-19. Study details: PBMCs, B-cell-depleted T cells, or T cells were the source of the cDNA or gDNA that made up the material.

In the original processing: It was from reference gene primer amplification that nucleated cell counts were estimated. Method: immunoSEQ multiplex PCR; TCRdb's copy keeps in-frame clones and lacks some. V and J calls plus clone size are reproduced from that table; the DNA served to infer D and trimming. The sample lists 65,000 to 90,000 clones, approximately 77% occurring once. Patients in Seattle were enrolled during active infection, then followed longitudinally. The receptor's source is a man aged 70 or older with COVID-19, enrolled during active disease. Specimen: peripheral blood.

CDR3 protein: CASSNQRNGNTIYF. The CDR3 DNA reads TGTGCCAGCAGTAACCAGAGGAATGGAAACACCATATATTTT. The chain has TRBV6-6 and TRBJ1-3; no definite D call. V was trimmed by 5 bases and J by 3 bases, leaving 11 bases between them. The CDR3 extends over 14 amino acids. Per the germline V gene, CDR1 is MNHNY and CDR2 is SVGAGI (reference sequence).